Listed here are 26 T cell receptor beta chains from one sample, sequenced in a study of blood T cells in healthy people across ages. Together with a sample-barcoded 5' primer, a J-beta primer mix was included in a second PCR lasting roughly 6 to 12 cycles. Each CDR3 protein gets one entry after TCRdb re-called the 5' RACE reads with MiXCR. The data show about 720,000 distinct CDR3 sequences, about a fifth seen once. Sequencing was carried out using blood. These receptors all come from an older man in good health.

This clonotype was seen a handful of times. The V and J genes are TRBV5-1 and TRBJ2-1; D assignment may be TRBD1 or TRBD2 (5 bases each). V was clipped by 4 bases and J by 8 bases, with 10 bases between them. Per the germline V gene, CDR1 is SGHRS and CDR2 is YFSETQ. The CDR3 length is 12 residues. This CDR3 reads CASSVGTDEQFF. DNA of the CDR3: TGCGCCAGCAGCGTAGGGACGGATGAGCAGTTCTTC.

Of note for this clonotype: Mismatch with germline at one junction end may stem from a read error. The CDR3 reads CASRGGGSYNEQLF. The CDR3 region has the DNA TGTGCCAGCAGGGGGGGCGGCTCCTACAATGAGCAGCTCTTC. The chain employs TRBV6-1 and TRBJ2-1, with D perhaps matching TRBD1 or TRBD2 (6 bases each). This CDR3 contains 14 residues. The germline CDR1 and CDR2 sequences are MNHNS and SASEGT.

There are a few counts of this clonotype. The rearrangement joins TRBV6-5 to TRBJ1-1; D is ambiguous. V was clipped by 0 bases and J by 1 base, with 9 bases between them. Germline CDR1 reads MNHEY; CDR2 reads SVGAGI. CDR3 size: 15 residues. CDR3 amino acids: CASSYSRTENTEAFF. The CDR3 coding sequence is TGTGCCAGCAGTTACTCGAGAACAGAGAACACTGAAGCTTTCTTT.

This clonotype showed up just a few times. This chain connects TRBV12-3 or TRBV12-4 to TRBJ2-3, with D possibly TRBD2 on 6 matching bases. This CDR3 is 12 amino acids long. V was cut by 6 bases and J by 10 bases, with 14 bases left in between. CDR3 DNA sequence: TGTGCCAGCAGGTCGGGACTCCAGGCGCAGTATTTT. Its protein is CASRSGLQAQYF.

This clonotype has just a few counts. This sequence joins TRBV6-5 and TRBJ1-6; unclear D gene. The CDR3 loop spans 12 amino acids. CDR1 and CDR2 (germline): MNHEY, SVGAGI. Trimming shortened V by 2 bases and J by 12 bases, and 8 bases separated the two germline ends. DNA for the CDR3: TGTGCCAGCAGTTACAGAGGTGGACCCCTCCACTTT. Its protein product is CASSYRGGPLHF.

V is TRBV12-3 or TRBV12-4 and J is TRBJ1-4; D perhaps matches TRBD1 (6 bases). V lost 6 bases and J lost 6, with 11 bases in between. This CDR3 has 13 residues. The CDR3 is CASSQGTYEKLFF. The CDR3 DNA follows: TGTGCCAGCAGCCAGGGGACGTATGAAAAACTGTTTTTT.

This clonotype was seen more than once but under ten times. This chain uses TRBV5-1 with TRBJ2-3; 9 bases align to TRBD2. CDR1 SGHRS and CDR2 YFSETQ come from the germline V gene. With V trimmed by 4 bases and J by 1 base, 4 bases remained unmatched. The CDR3 runs to 15 residues. The CDR3 sequence is CASSQGLARTDTQYF. In nucleotides, the CDR3 is TGCGCCAGCAGCCAGGGACTAGCTCGCACAGATACGCAGTATTTT.

The rearrangement joins TRBV6-6 to TRBJ2-7, with 10 nucleotides matching TRBD1. The germline CDR1 and CDR2 sequences are MNHNY and SVGAGI (reference sequence). J lost 2 bases, V lost 6 bases, and 4 bases had no gene match. This CDR3 contains 14 residues. The CDR3 DNA reads as TGTGCCAGCAGAAGAGGACAGGGGGCCTACGAGCAGTACTTC. Translation gives CASRRGQGAYEQYF.

This clonotype has just a few counts. The chain recombines TRBV9 with TRBJ1-2; 8 nucleotides line up with TRBD1. The germline CDR1 and CDR2 sequences are SGDLS and YYNGEE. CDR3 length equals 16 residues. After removal of 0 bases from V and 8 bases from J, the junction contained 12 bases not matched to a gene. CDR3 amino acids: CASSVEIYGRGHGYTF. The CDR3 nucleotides are TGTGCCAGCAGCGTAGAAATTTATGGCAGGGGGCACGGCTACACCTTC.

This sequence joins TRBV12-3 or TRBV12-4 and TRBJ2-1; TRBD2 agrees at 8 bases. The DNA end is more similar to TRBJ2-5, so the J call may be wrong. The CDR3 is 16 amino acids. The CDR3, as DNA: TGTGCCAGCAGCATCACCTTAGCGGGATACTACCGGACCCAGTACTTC. This translates into CASSITLAGYYRTQYF.

This clonotype was counted many times. The chain couples TRBV29-1 to TRBJ2-4, with D perhaps TRBD1 (6 bases). The CDR3 contains 14 residues. The V gene lost 1 base and the J gene lost 9 bases, with 16 bases spanning the gap. Looked up from germline, CDR1 is SQVTM and CDR2 is ANQGSEA. For the CDR3, the DNA is TGCAGCGTTGAAGTGGGGCAGGGGTTACCCATTCAGTACTTC. Residues: CSVEVGQGLPIQYF.

The V gene is TRBV19, the J gene TRBJ1-1, with D possibly being TRBD1 (6 bases). V was clipped by 4 bases and J by 2 bases, with 14 bases between them. The length of the CDR3 is 15 residues. The germline V gene has CDR1 LNHDA and CDR2 SQIVND (reference sequence). This CDR3 reads CASSTPRGKNTEAFF. The CDR3, as DNA: TGTGCCAGTAGTACCCCGAGGGGGAAAAACACTGAAGCTTTCTTT. Filled out from reference TRBV19 and TRBJ1-1, the complete variable domain reads DGGITQSPKYLFRKEGQNVTLSCEQNLNHDAMYWYRQDPGQGLRLIYYSQIVNDFQKGDIAEGYSVSREKKESFPLTVTSAQKNPTAFYLCASSTPRGKNTEAFFGQGTRLTVV.

This clonotype was found a few times. The J gene is TRBJ1-1, the V gene TRBV7-6, with D perhaps matching TRBD1 (5 bases). The CDR3 has 14 amino acids. Germline CDR1 and CDR2: SGHVS and FNYEAQ. V lost 5 bases and J lost 1, with 11 bases in between. CDR3 DNA: TGTGCCAGCAGCCCCCAGAGGGGGAACACTGAAGCTTTCTTT. Its protein is CASSPQRGNTEAFF. Looking up the rest from reference TRBV7-6 and TRBJ1-1 gives the full variable domain: GAGVSQSPRYKVTKRGQDVALRCDPISGHVSLYWYRQALGQGPEFLTYFNYEAQQDKSGLPNDRFSAERPEGSISTLTIQRTEQRDSAMYRCASSPQRGNTEAFFGQGTRLTVV.

This clonotype was seen a handful of times. This chain joins TRBV10-3 and TRBJ2-5; no clear D gene. V gave up 3 bases and J gave up 5 bases, with 10 bases separating them. This CDR3 contains 13 residues. The germline CDR1 and CDR2 sequences are ENHRY and SYGVKD. This CDR3 is CAISDPAMETQYF. The CDR3 coding sequence is TGTGCCATCAGTGACCCGGCCATGGAGACCCAGTACTTC.

This clonotype occurred a few times. The chain uses TRBV7-2 and TRBJ2-1, with 9 bases fitting TRBD1. This CDR3 has 15 amino acids. V shed 6 bases and J 8 bases; nucleotides not matched to a gene: 11. Germline loops: CDR1 SGHTA, CDR2 FQGNSA. CDR3 loop: CASSFSGTGFDEQFF. In DNA form, the CDR3 reads TGTGCCAGCAGTTTCTCCGGGACAGGGTTTGATGAGCAGTTCTTC. The entire variable domain, with the rest obtained from reference TRBV7-2 and TRBJ2-1, is as follows: GAGVSQSPSNKVTEKGKDVELRCDPISGHTALYWYRQSLGQGLEFLIYFQGNSAPDKSGLPSDRFSAERTGGSVSTLTIQRTQQEDSAVYLCASSFSGTGFDEQFFGPGTRLTVL.

The rearrangement links TRBV4-3 to TRBJ2-5, with 7 bases aligning to TRBD2. Looked up from germline, CDR1 is LGHNA and CDR2 is YSLEER. Unmatched junction bases numbered 6, after V lost 1 base and J lost 4 bases. The CDR3 loop spans 15 amino acids. The DNA of the CDR3 is TGCGCCAGCAGCCAAGTGAAGGGACTATCAGAGACCCAGTACTTC. Its protein product is CASSQVKGLSETQYF.

The table lists this clonotype with a few counts. The chain uses TRBV5-6 and TRBJ2-7; maybe TRBD2 (5 bases). Germline lookup yields CDR1 SGHDT and CDR2 YYEEEE. The V and J ends lost 7 bases and 6 bases respectively, with 23 bases between them. The CDR3 contains 15 residues. For the CDR3, the DNA is TGTGCCAGCTTCCAACGGGGAGTGCGAGTACGCGAGCAGTACGTC. This gives the protein CASFQRGVRVREQYV.

This clonotype was seen only a few times. At one end the junction does not follow the germline gene, possibly because of a read error. The chain combines TRBV5-1 with TRBJ2-5, with D unclear. Germline lookup yields CDR1 SGHRS and CDR2 YFSETQ. This CDR3 is built from 15 residues. The CDR3 sequence: CASSLLPAVGETQCF. DNA of the CDR3: TGCGCCAGCAGCTTGTTACCGGCAGTCGGAGAGACCCAGTGCTTC.

This clonotype was seen more than once but under ten times. V and J are TRBV4-1 and TRBJ2-7, with D possibly being TRBD1 (5 bases). The germline V gene has CDR1 MGHRA and CDR2 YSYEKL. The CDR3 extends over 15 amino acids. Trimming left V 2 bases short and J 3 bases short, with 14 bases between. CDR3 amino acids: CASSQQAGAIYEQYF. The CDR3 nucleotides are TGCGCCAGCAGCCAACAGGCTGGGGCAATCTACGAGCAGTACTTC.

There are a few counts of this clonotype. This chain links TRBV29-1 with TRBJ2-7; no clear D. V lost 4 bases, J lost 2 bases, and 9 bases lay in between. CDR1 SQVTM and CDR2 ANQGSEA come from the germline V gene. This CDR3 has 12 residues. CDR3 loop: CSVVDPPYEQYF. The CDR3 DNA reads TGCAGCGTTGTGGACCCCCCCTACGAGCAGTACTTC.

This clonotype has a handful of counts. J is TRBJ2-3 and V is TRBV9, with D perhaps TRBD2 (5 bases). This CDR3 has 16 amino acids. Trimming stripped 4 bases from V and 1 base from J, with 16 bases between. The germline CDR1 and CDR2 sequences are SGDLS and YYNGEE. The CDR3 DNA is TGTGCCAGCAGCTTCCAAGTGGGAGCTGGCACAGATACGCAGTATTTT. Amino acids: CASSFQVGAGTDTQYF. The whole variable domain, remainder taken from reference TRBV9 and TRBJ2-3, is DSGVTQTPKHLITATGQRVTLRCSPRSGDLSVYWYQQSLDQGLQFLIQYYNGEERAKGNILERFSAQQFPDLHSELNLSSLELGDSALYFCASSFQVGAGTDTQYFGPGTRLTVL.

V and J are TRBV30 and TRBJ2-1; D tentatively reads TRBD1 or TRBD2 (5 bases each). V was clipped by 4 bases and J by 4 bases, with 14 bases between them. Germline V lookup: CDR1 GTSNPN, CDR2 SVGIG (reference sequence). The CDR3 loop spans 14 amino acids. CDR3 protein: CAWTSGQLYNEQFF. CDR3 nucleotides: TGTGCCTGGACAAGCGGACAACTATACAATGAGCAGTTCTTC.

CDR3 in DNA: TGCGCCAGCAGCTGGGGACAGGTTACTTCTGAAGCTTTCTTT. Its translation is CASSWGQVTSEAFF. The chain employs TRBV5-1 and TRBJ1-1, with 8 bases matching TRBD1. V lost 3 bases to trimming and J lost 6 bases; unmatched junction nucleotides: 7. CDR1 SGHRS and CDR2 YFSETQ come from the germline V gene. This CDR3 has 14 residues.

This clonotype was detected a few times. CDR3 bases: TGTGCCAGCAGCCGGCGGGGGCCGGGGAGGAGAAACACCGGGGAGCTGTTTTTT. As protein: CASSRRGPGRRNTGELFF. The J gene is TRBJ2-2, the V gene TRBV5-6; possible D gene TRBD2, 7 bases. Trimming removed 4 bases at V and 2 bases at J, with 21 bases between. The CDR3 sequence is 18 residues long. CDR1 is SGHDT and CDR2 is YYEEEE in the germline V gene.

The V gene is TRBV29-1, the J gene TRBJ2-2, with 7 bases aligning to TRBD1. Germline CDR1 SQVTM, CDR2 ANQGSEA. J gave up 7 bases and V 7 bases, and 6 bases lay outside the gene matches. This CDR3 region has 12 residues. The CDR3 reads CSASTGIGELFF. DNA for the CDR3: TGCAGCGCCTCGACAGGGATCGGGGAGCTGTTTTTT.

This clonotype was detected a few times. This chain links TRBV12-3 or TRBV12-4 with TRBJ2-7, with 8 nucleotides matching TRBD2. The DNA end favors TRBJ2-5, so the J call may be wrong. The CDR3 contains 13 residues. CDR3 loop: CASKISGIETQYF. CDR3 sequence (DNA): TGTGCCAGCAAAATTAGCGGGATCGAGACCCAGTACTTC.